Described below is a single TCR beta chain sequence and its context. Its antigen has not been determined. The record has no base qualities; no much larger clone is one base away. This sample was included in a study of T cell responses to AZD1222 COVID-19 vaccine listed by TCRdb under 2021. Looking at the study overall: AZD1222 recipients given second doses at about 4 weeks or at about 12 weeks were pooled, since spike-specific TCR depth and breadth were not found to differ between the two schedules. A total of over 230 trial participants underwent TCR sequencing, of whom 207 received two doses of AZD1222 and approximately 25 received two doses of the MenACWY control vaccine. Trial participants were enrolled into age subgroups of 18-55, 56-69 and 70-plus years, which contained around 140, 26 and 57 TCR-sequenced participants, respectively.

The time point label corresponds to: baseline before first vaccination. The vaccinee samples were drawn from two UK trials, COV001 and COV002, one of which was a single-blind randomized controlled phase 2/3 trial testing AZD1222 (ChAdOx1 nCoV-19) in healthy adults. For TCRbeta chain sequencing, PBMC samples from trial participants were taken at day 0 and at day 28 after the second dose. CDR1 and CDR2 are read off the germline V gene (reference sequence) as SEHNR and FQNEAQ. V is clipped by 1 base and J by 0 bases, and the sequence between their germline boundaries is 12 bases long. The CDR3 spans 16 residues, from the cysteine through the phenylalanine. CDR3 DNA is the only sequence kept; it has 48 bases, read in frame from the first base. The CDR3 regions of human TCRbeta chains were analyzed by immunosequencing. The source study handled its data this way. Repertoire TCRs were checked for matches against a reference library of SARS-CoV-2-specific TCRs that had been generated using the MIRA antigen-specificity platform. Breadth was defined as the fraction of unique TCRs that were SARS-CoV-2-associated, and depth was defined as the fraction of total T cells that were SARS-CoV-2-associated. Each spike-specific TCR was assigned to its reactive spike region and to a CD4 or CD8 class using the MIRA data. Log10-transformed breadth and depth values were compared by one-way ANOVA with Sidak's multiple comparisons tests. This is the immuneACCESS table as TCRdb keeps it, with only in-frame sequences that have V and J called. A part of the clones is gone; compared with another copy, unresolved V genes explain less than half, and the rest is unexplained. V, J and clone size derive from that table, while D and trimming were established from the DNA sequence. A total of tens of thousands of clones appear in this sample, about 90% of them only once. Jointly, the top ten make up 5.7% of the sample.

Overall study results and their limits: Epitopes outside the regions mutated in the B.1.351 and B.1.1.7 variants were reportedly recognized by nearly half of the unique spike-specific TCRs. Conclusions about previously exposed vaccinees were limited because only 6 or 7 AZD1222 recipients were SARS-CoV-2 seropositive at baseline. Most participants were white British and females outnumbered males, and the authors suggested that clonal diversity may have been underestimated. After two AZD1222 doses, spike-specific TCR breadth and depth were significantly higher than at day 0 and than in MenACWY recipients. The 56-69-year group was small, and its depth increase did not reach significance, likely because of low power. No day 14 peak-response samples were available, so repertoires were characterized only after the peak T cell response. Vaccine-associated CD4 TCRs spanned the whole spike protein, with dominant responses in regions 160-218 and 743-854.

This material consisted of peripheral blood, taken on day 0 of AZD1222 vaccination. This sequence was found in an adult in good health. The rearranged segments are TRBV7-9 and TRBJ1-1; the D region possibly corresponds to TRBD1 (5 bases align). The CDR3: CASSLGWGQLNTEAFF. The DNA sequence is given as TGTGCCAGCAGCTTAGGCTGGGGCCAGTTGAACACTGAAGCTTTCTTT.